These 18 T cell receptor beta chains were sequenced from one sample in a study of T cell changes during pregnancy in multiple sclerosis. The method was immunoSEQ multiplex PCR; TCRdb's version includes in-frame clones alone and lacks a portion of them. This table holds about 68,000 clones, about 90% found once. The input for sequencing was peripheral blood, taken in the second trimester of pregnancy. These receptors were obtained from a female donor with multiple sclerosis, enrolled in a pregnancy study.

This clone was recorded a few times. The CDR3 protein is CATEGESNTEAFF. The CDR3 DNA reads as TGTGCCACCGAGGGGGAATCGAACACTGAAGCTTTCTTT. The rearrangement joins TRBV10-3 to TRBJ1-1; D may be TRBD1 (6 bases). The CDR3 contains 13 residues. Trimming cost V 10 bases and J 1 base, with 13 bases left between them. The V gene's germline CDR1 is ENHRY and CDR2 SYGVKD.

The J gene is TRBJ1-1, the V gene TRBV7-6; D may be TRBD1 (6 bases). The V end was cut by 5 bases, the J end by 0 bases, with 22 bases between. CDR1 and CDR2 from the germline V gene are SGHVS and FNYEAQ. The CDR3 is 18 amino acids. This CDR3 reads CASSPQRWGGGLNTEAFF. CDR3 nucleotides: TGTGCCAGCAGCCCACAAAGGTGGGGAGGGGGATTGAACACTGAAGCTTTCTTT.

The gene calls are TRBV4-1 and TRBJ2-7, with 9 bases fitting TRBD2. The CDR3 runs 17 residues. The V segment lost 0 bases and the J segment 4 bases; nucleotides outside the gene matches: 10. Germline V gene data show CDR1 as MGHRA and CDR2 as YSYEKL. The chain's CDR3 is CASSQERRGGAAYEQYF. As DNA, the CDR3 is TGCGCCAGCAGCCAAGAAAGGCGCGGGGGGGCCGCATACGAGCAGTACTTC.

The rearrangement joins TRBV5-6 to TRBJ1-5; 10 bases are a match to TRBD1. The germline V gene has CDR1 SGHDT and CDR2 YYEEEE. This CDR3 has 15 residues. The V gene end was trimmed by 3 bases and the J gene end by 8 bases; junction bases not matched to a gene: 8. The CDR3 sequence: CASSWGQGLEEPQHF. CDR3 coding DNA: TGTGCCAGCAGCTGGGGACAGGGGCTTGAGGAGCCCCAGCATTTT.

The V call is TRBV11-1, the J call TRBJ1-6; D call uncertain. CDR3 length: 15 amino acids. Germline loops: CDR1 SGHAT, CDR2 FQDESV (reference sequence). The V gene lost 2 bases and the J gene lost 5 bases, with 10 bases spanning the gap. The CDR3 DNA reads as TGTGCCAGCAGCTTATCCCTCTACCATAATTCACCCCTCCACTTT. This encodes CASSLSLYHNSPLHF.

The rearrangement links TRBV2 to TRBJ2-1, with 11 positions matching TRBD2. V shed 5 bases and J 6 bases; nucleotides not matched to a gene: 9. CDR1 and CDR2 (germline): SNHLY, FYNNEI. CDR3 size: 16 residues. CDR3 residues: CASSTTSGGGSNEQFF. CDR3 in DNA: TGTGCCAGCAGTACTACTAGCGGGGGTGGAAGCAATGAGCAGTTCTTC.

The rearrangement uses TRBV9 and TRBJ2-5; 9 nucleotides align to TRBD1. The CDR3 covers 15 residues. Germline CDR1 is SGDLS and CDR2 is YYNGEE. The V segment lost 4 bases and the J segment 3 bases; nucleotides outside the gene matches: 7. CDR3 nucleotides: TGTGCCAGCAGCCCAAGGGACAGGGAAAAAGAGACCCAGTACTTC. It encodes CASSPRDREKETQYF. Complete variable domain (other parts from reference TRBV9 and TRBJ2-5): DSGVTQTPKHLITATGQRVTLRCSPRSGDLSVYWYQQSLDQGLQFLIQYYNGEERAKGNILERFSAQQFPDLHSELNLSSLELGDSALYFCASSPRDREKETQYFGPGTRLLVL.

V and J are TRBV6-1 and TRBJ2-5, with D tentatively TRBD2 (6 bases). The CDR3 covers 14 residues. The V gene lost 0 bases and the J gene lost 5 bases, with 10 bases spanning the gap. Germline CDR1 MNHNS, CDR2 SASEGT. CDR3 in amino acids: CASSEAGGWETQYF. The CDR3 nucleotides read TGTGCCAGCAGTGAAGCAGGAGGGTGGGAGACCCAGTACTTC.

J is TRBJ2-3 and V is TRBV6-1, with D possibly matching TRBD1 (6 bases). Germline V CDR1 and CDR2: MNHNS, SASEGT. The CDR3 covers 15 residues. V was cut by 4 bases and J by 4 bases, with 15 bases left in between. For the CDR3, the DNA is TGTGCCAGCAGTGCTTATTGGGGGCTCCCAGATACGCAGTATTTT. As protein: CASSAYWGLPDTQYF.

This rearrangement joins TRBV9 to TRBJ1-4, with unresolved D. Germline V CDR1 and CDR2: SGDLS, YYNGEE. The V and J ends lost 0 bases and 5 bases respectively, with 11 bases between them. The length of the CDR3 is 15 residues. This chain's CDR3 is CASSVESGLNEKLFF. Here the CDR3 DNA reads TGTGCCAGCAGCGTAGAATCGGGTTTAAATGAAAAACTGTTTTTT. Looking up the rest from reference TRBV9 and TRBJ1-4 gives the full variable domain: DSGVTQTPKHLITATGQRVTLRCSPRSGDLSVYWYQQSLDQGLQFLIQYYNGEERAKGNILERFSAQQFPDLHSELNLSSLELGDSALYFCASSVESGLNEKLFFGSGTQLSVL.

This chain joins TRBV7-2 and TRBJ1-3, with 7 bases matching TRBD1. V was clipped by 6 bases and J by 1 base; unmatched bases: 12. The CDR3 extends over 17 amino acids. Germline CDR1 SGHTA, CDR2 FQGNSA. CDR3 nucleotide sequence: TGTGCCAGCAGACCTCCGGGACAGCCTATATCTGGAAACACCATATATTTT. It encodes CASRPPGQPISGNTIYF.

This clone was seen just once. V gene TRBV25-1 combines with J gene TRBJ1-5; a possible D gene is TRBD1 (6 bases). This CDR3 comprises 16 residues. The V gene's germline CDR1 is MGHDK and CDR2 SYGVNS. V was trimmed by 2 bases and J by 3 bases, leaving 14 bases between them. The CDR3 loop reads CASSETAGGTNQPQHF. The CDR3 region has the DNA TGTGCCAGCAGTGAAACGGCTGGGGGCACCAATCAGCCCCAGCATTTT.

Here the CDR3 reads CASSIKGAETQYF. DNA for the CDR3: TGTGCCAGCAGCATTAAGGGGGCTGAGACCCAGTACTTC. The chain couples TRBV5-4 to TRBJ2-5; 7 bases fit TRBD1. In germline, CDR1 is SGHNT, CDR2 YYREEE (reference sequence). The CDR3 is made up of 13 amino acids. The V segment lost 4 bases and the J segment 5 bases; nucleotides outside the gene matches: 5.

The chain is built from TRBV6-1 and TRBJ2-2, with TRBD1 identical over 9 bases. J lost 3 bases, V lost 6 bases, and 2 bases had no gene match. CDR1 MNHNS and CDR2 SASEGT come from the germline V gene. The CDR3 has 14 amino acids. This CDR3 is CASRGQGYTGELFF. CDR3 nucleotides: TGTGCCAGCAGAGGACAGGGGTACACCGGGGAGCTGTTTTTT.

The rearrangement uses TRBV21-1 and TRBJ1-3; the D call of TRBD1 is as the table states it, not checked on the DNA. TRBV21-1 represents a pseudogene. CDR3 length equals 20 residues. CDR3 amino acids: CASRKRRLGQGPNSGNTIYF. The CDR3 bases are TGTGCCAGCAGGAAAAGGAGGCTAGGACAGGGGCCGAACTCTGGAAACACCATATATTTT.

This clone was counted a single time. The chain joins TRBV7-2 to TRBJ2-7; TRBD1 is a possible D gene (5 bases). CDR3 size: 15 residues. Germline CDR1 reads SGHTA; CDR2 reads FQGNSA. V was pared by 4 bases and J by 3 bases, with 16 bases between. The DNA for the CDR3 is TGTGCCAGCAGCTCACCCAGGGATAGGGGCTACGAGCAGTACTTC. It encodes CASSSPRDRGYEQYF.

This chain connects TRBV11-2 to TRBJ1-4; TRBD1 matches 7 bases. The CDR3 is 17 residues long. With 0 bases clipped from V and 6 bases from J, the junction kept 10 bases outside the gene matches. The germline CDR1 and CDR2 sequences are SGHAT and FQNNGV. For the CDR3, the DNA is TGTGCCAGCAGCTTAGATTATAGGGCGACAGGGTATGAAAAACTGTTTTTT. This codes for CASSLDYRATGYEKLFF.

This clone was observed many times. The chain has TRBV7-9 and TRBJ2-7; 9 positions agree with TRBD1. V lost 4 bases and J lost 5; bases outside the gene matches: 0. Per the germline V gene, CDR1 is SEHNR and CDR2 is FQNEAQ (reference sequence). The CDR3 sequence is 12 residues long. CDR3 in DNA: TGTGCCAGCAGCTGGACAGGGGACGAGCAGTACTTC. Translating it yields CASSWTGDEQYF.